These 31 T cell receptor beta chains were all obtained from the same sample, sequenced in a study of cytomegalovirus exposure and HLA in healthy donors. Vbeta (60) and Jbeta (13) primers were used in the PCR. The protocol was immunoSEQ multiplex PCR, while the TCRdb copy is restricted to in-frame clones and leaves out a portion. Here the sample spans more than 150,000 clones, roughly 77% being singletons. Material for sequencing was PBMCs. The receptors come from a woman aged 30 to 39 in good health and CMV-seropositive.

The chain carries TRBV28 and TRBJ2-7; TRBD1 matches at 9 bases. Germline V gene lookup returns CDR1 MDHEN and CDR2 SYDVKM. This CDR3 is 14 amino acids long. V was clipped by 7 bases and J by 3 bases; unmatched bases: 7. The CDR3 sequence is CASTANRGLYEQYF. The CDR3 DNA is TGTGCCAGCACTGCGAACAGGGGGCTCTACGAGCAGTACTTC. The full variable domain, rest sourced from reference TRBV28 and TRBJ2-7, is DVKVTQSSRYLVKRTGEKVFLECVQDMDHENMFWYRQDPGLGLRLIYFSYDVKMKEKGDIPEGYSVSREKKERFSLILESASTNQTSMYLCASTANRGLYEQYFGPGTRLTVT.

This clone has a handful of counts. The CDR3 DNA reads TGCGCCAGCAGCTTGGGGGACAGACACACCGGGGAGCTGTTTTTT. Translating it yields CASSLGDRHTGELFF. The chain recombines TRBV5-1 with TRBJ2-2; 7 bases are a match to TRBD1. Germline CDR1 and CDR2: SGHRS and YFSETQ. The CDR3 contains 15 residues. J gave up 3 bases and V 0 bases, and 2 bases lay outside the gene matches.

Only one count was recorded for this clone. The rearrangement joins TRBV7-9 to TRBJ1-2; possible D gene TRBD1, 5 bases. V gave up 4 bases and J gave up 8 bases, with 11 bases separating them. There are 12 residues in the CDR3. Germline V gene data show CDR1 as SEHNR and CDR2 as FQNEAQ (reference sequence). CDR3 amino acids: CASSSARGGYTF. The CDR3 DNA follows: TGTGCCAGCAGCTCCGCGCGGGGGGGCTACACCTTC.

CDR3 DNA: TGTGCCAGCAGTTCCCCCCGGGATCATGACTACACCTTC. It translates to CASSSPRDHDYTF. The J gene is TRBJ1-2, the V gene TRBV27; D unresolved. Trimming took off 4 bases at V and 10 bases at J, with 16 bases between the two ends. The CDR3 length is 13 residues. Germline V gene data show CDR1 as MNHEY and CDR2 as SMNVEV (reference sequence).

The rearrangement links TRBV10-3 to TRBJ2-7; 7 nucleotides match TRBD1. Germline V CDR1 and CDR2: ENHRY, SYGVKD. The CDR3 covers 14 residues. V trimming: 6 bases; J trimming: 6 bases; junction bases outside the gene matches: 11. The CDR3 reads CAIRREDRVAEQYF. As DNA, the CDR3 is TGTGCCATCAGGAGAGAAGACAGGGTGGCCGAGCAGTACTTC.

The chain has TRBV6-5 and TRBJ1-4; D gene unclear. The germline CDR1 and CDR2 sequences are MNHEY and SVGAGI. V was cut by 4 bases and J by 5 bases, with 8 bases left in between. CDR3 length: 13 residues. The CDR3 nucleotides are TGTGCCAGCAGTTTCCGGGGAAATGAAAAACTGTTTTTT. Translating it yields CASSFRGNEKLFF.

The CDR3 protein is CASSIQGNQPQHF. The CDR3, as DNA: TGTGCCAGCAGTATACAGGGGAATCAGCCCCAGCATTTT. The chain couples TRBV9 to TRBJ1-5; 7 bases are shared with TRBD1. The CDR3 runs 13 residues. With V trimmed by 5 bases and J by 4 bases, 3 bases remained unmatched. The germline gives CDR1 SGDLS, CDR2 YYNGEE.

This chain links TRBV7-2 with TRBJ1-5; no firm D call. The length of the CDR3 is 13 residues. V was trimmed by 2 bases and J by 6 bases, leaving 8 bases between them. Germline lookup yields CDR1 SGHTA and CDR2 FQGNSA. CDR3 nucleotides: TGTGCCAGCAGCTTACACCCCGGTCAGCCCCAGCATTTT. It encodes CASSLHPGQPQHF.

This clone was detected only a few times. The CDR3 DNA is TGTGCCAGCACTGGGGGGGAGGGGTCCACCGGGGAGCTGTTTTTT. Translation: CASTGGEGSTGELFF. The chain has TRBV6-4 and TRBJ2-2; 7 bases agree with TRBD2. CDR3 size: 15 residues. V gave up 7 bases and J gave up 4 bases; unmatched junction bases: 9. Germline assignment: CDR1 MRHNA and CDR2 SNTAGT.

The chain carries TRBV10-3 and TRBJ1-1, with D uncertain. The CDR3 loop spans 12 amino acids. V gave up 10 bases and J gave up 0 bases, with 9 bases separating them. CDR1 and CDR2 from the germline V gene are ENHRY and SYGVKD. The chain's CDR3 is CATGGLNTEAFF. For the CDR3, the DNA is TGTGCCACGGGAGGTTTGAACACTGAAGCTTTCTTT.

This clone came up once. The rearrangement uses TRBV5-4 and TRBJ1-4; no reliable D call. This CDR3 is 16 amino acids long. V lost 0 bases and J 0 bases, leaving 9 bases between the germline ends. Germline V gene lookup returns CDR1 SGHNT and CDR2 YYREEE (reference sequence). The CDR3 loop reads CASSLAGPSTNEKLFF. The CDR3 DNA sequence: TGTGCCAGCAGCTTGGCAGGCCCATCAACTAATGAAAAACTGTTTTTT.

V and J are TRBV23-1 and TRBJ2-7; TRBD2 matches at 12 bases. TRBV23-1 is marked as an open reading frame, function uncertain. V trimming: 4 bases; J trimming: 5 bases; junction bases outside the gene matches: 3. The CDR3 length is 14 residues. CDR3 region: CASSLRTSGDEQYF. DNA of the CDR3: TGCGCCAGCAGTCTTCGGACTAGCGGGGACGAGCAGTACTTC.

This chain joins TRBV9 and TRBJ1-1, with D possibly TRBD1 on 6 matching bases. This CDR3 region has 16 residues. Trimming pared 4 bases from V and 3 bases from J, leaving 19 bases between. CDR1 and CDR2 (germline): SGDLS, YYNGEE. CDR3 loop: CASSPRWGRWDTEAFF. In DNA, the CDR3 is TGTGCCAGCAGCCCCAGGTGGGGGCGGTGGGACACTGAAGCTTTCTTT.

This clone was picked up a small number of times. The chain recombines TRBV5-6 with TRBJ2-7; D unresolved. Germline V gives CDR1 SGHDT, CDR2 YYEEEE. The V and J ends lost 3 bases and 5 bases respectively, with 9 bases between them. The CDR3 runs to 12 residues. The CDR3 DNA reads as TGTGCCAGCAGCTACTTAGCCAACGAGCAGTACTTC. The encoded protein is CASSYLANEQYF.

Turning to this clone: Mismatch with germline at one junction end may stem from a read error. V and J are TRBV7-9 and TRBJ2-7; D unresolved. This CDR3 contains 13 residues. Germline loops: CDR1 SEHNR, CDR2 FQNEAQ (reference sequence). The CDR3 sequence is CSSSLHPGYEQYF. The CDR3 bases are TGTTCCAGCAGCTTACACCCAGGCTACGAGCAGTACTTC.

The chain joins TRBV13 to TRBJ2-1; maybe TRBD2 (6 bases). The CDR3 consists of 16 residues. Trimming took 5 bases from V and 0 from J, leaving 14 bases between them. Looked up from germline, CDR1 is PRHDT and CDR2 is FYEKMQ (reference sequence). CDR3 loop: CASSLWTTTSYNEQFF. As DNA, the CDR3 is TGTGCCAGCAGCCTCTGGACTACTACCTCCTACAATGAGCAGTTCTTC.

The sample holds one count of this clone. CDR3 sequence (DNA): TGTGCCAGCAGCTCGCGGGGGGGCCGTCCCAATGAGCAGTTCTTC. It translates to CASSSRGGRPNEQFF. The gene calls are TRBV11-3 and TRBJ2-1; 9 nucleotides match TRBD2. The CDR3 extends over 15 amino acids. V dropped 4 bases and J dropped 6; count of bases not matched to a gene: 7. Germline CDR1 SGHNT, CDR2 YENEEA.

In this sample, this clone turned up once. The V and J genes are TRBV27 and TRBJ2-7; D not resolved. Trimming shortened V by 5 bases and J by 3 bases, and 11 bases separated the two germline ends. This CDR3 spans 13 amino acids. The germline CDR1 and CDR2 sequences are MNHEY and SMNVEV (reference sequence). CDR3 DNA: TGTGCCAGCAGTCCCACCCCCAGCTACGAGCAGTACTTC. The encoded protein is CASSPTPSYEQYF.

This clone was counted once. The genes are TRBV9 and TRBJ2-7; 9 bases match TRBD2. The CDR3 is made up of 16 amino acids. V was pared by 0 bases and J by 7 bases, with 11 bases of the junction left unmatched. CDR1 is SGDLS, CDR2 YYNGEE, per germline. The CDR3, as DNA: TGTGCCAGCAGCGTAGATGGGCGGGGGGGAGGTGTGGAGCAGTACTTC. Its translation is CASSVDGRGGGVEQYF.

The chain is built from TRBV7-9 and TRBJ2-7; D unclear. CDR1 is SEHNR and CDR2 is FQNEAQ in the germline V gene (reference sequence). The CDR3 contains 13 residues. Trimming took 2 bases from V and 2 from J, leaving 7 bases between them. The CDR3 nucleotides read TGTGCCAGCAGCTTACCCAGTGCCTACGAGCAGTACTTC. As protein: CASSLPSAYEQYF.

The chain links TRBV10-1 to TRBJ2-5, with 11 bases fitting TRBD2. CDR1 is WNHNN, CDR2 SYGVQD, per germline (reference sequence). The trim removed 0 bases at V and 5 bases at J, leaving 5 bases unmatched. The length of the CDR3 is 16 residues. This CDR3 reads CASSESNSGGAETQYF. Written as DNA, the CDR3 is TGCGCCAGCAGTGAGTCGAATAGCGGGGGGGCTGAGACCCAGTACTTC.

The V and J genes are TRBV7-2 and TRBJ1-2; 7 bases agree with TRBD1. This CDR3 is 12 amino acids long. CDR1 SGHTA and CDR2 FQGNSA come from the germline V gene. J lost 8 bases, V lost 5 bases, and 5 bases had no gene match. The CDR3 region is CASSTDRAGYTF. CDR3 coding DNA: TGTGCCAGCAGCACAGACAGGGCGGGCTACACCTTC. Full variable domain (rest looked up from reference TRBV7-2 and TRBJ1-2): GAGVSQSPSNKVTEKGKDVELRCDPISGHTALYWYRQSLGQGLEFLIYFQGNSAPDKSGLPSDRFSAERTGGSVSTLTIQRTQQEDSAVYLCASSTDRAGYTFGSGTRLTVV.

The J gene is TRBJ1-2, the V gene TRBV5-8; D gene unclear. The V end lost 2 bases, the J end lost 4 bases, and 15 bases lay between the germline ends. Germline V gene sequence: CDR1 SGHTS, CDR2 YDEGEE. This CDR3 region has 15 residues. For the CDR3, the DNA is TGTGCCAGCAGCTTCTTCGTGGGTTCGGGCTATGGCTACACCTTC. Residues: CASSFFVGSGYGYTF.

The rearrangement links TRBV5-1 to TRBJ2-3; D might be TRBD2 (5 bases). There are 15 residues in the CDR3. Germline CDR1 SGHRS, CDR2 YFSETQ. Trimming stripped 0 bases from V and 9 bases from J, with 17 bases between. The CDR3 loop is CASSLESGLFRTQYF. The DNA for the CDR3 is TGCGCCAGCAGCTTGGAGAGCGGCCTGTTTAGAACGCAGTATTTT.

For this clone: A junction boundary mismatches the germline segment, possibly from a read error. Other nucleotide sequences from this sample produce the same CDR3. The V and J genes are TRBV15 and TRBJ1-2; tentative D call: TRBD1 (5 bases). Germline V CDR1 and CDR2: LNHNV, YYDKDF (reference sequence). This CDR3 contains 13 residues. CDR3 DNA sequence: TGCGCCACCCAAGGGAGGGGTGGATATGGCTACACCTTC. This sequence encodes CATQGRGGYGYTF.

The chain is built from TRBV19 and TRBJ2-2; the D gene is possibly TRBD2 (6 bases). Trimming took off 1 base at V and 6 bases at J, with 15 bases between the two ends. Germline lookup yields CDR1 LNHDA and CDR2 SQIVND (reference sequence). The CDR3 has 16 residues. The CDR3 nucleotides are TGTGCCAGTAGTATAGTGGGCGGGGCGGCAGCCGGGGAGCTGTTTTTT. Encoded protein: CASSIVGGAAAGELFF. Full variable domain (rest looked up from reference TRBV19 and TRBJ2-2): DGGITQSPKYLFRKEGQNVTLSCEQNLNHDAMYWYRQDPGQGLRLIYYSQIVNDFQKGDIAEGYSVSREKKESFPLTVTSAQKNPTAFYLCASSIVGGAAAGELFFGEGSRLTVL.

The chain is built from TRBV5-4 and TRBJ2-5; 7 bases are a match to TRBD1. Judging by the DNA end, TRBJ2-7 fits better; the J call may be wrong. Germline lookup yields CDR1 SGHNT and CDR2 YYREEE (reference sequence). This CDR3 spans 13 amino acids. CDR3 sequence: CASSWYRGSEQYF. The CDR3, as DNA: TGTGCCAGCAGCTGGTACAGGGGAAGCGAGCAGTACTTC.

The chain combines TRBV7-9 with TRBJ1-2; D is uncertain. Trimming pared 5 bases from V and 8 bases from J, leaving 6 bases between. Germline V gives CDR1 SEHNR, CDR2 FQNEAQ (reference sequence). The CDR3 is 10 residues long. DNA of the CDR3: TGTGCCAGCAGCCCCCCAGGCTACACCTTC. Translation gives CASSPPGYTF.

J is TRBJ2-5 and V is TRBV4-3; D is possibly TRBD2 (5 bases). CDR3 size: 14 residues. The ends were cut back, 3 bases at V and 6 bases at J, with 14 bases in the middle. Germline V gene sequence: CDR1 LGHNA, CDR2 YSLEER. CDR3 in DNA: TGCGCCAGCAGCCAGGCTCGGGGAGAGAAGACCCAGTACTTC. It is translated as CASSQARGEKTQYF.

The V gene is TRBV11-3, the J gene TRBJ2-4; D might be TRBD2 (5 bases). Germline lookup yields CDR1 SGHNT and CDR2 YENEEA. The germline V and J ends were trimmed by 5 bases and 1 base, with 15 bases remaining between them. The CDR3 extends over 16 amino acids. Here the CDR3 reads CASSLVEEWAKNIQYF. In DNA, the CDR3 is TGTGCCAGCAGCCTCGTGGAGGAGTGGGCCAAAAACATTCAGTACTTC. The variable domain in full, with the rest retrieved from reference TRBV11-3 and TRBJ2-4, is EAGVVQSPRYKIIEKKQPVAFWCNPISGHNTLYWYLQNLGQGPELLIRYENEEAVDDSQLPKDRFSAERLKGVDSTLKIQPAELGDSAVYLCASSLVEEWAKNIQYFGAGTRLSVL.

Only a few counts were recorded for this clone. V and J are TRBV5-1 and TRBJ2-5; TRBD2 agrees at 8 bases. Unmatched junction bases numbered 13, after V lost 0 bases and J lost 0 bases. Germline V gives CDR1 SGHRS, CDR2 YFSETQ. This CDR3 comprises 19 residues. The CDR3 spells CASSLAQGGGIRYQETQYF. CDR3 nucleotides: TGCGCCAGCAGCTTGGCCCAGGGCGGGGGGATTAGGTACCAAGAGACCCAGTACTTC.